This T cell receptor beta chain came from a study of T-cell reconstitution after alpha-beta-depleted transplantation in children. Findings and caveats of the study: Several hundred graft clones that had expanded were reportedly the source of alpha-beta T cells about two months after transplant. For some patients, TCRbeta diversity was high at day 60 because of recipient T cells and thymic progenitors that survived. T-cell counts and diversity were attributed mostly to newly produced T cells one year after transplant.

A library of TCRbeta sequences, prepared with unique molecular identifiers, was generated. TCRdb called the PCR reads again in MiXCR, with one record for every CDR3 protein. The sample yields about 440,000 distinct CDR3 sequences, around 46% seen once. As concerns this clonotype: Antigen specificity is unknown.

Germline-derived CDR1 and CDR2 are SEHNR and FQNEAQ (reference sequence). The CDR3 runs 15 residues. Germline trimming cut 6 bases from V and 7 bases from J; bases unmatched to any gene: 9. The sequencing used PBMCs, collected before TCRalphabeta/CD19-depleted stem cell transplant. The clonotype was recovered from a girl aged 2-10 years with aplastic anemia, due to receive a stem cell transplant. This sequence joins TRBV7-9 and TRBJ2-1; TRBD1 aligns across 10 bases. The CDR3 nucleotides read TGTGCCAGCAGGTTTATTGGGACAGGGGTAAATGAGCAGTTCTTC. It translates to CASRFIGTGVNEQFF. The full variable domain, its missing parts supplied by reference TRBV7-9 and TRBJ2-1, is DTGVSQNPRHKITKRGQNVTFRCDPISEHNRLYWYRQTLGQGPEFLTYFQNEAQLEKSRLLSDRFSAERPKGSFSTLEIQRTEQGDSAMYLCASRFIGTGVNEQFFGPGTRLTVL.